This is a list of T cell receptor beta chains from one sample in a study of blood T cells in healthy people across ages. TCRdb re-analysed the 5' RACE reads in MiXCR, keeping a single row per CDR3 protein. The table has roughly 1.5 million distinct CDR3 sequences, approximately 39% seen once. Sequenced sample: blood. Source of these receptors: a woman under 30 in good health. CDR3s include the opening cysteine and the closing phenylalanine or tryptophan. The D gene is left open where the match is weak. Clone size is not always given. Where it is, it says once, few, many or a class for expanded clones.

- | TRBJ2-1 | TRBD1 | TRBV20-1 | TGCAGTGCTGGTCCGGGACAGGATGTCAATGAGCAGTTCTTC | CSAGPGQDVNEQFF
- | TRBJ2-3 | - | TRBV20-1 | TGCAGTGCTAGATTGGCGGGTGGGGCAGATACGCAGTATTTT | CSARLAGGADTQYF
- | TRBJ2-5 | TRBD2 | TRBV2 | TGTGCCAGCAGTGACGGGACTAGCTACGAGACCCAGTACTTC | CASSDGTSYETQYF
- | TRBJ1-1 | - | TRBV20-1 | TGCAGTGTGTCGGGGGTCCCGGGGACTGAAGCTTTCTTT | CSVSGVPGTEAFF
- | TRBJ2-5 | TRBD2 | TRBV7-2 | TGTGCCAGCAGCTTAGTAGCGGGAGATGGGTACTTC | CASSLVAGDGYF
- | TRBJ2-7 | TRBD1 | TRBV7-2 | TGTGCCAGCAGCTTAGGATCGATACGGACAGGGGGGACCTACGAGCAGTACTTC | CASSLGSIRTGGTYEQYF
once | TRBJ2-1 | - | TRBV6-2/TRBV6-3 | TGTGCCAGCAGTTACCAGCGGACCTCCTACAATGAGCAGTTCTTC | CASSYQRTSYNEQFF
few | TRBJ2-1 | - | TRBV4-1 | TGCGCCAGCAGCCAAGACCTCGGGACCCGAAATAATGAGCAGTTCTTC | CASSQDLGTRNNEQFF
- | TRBJ2-3 | - | TRBV10-1 | TGCGCCAGCAGTGGGGTAGCGGCGAGCACAGATACGCAGTATTTT | CASSGVAASTDTQYF
few | TRBJ1-5 | - | TRBV20-1 | TGCAGTGCTAGAGGGTCTGACGGATCAATATATAGCAATCAGCCCCAGCATTTT | CSARGSDGSIYSNQPQHF
few | TRBJ2-7 | TRBD1 | TRBV9 | TGTGCCAGCAGCGAAGGACAGGGAATCATCTACGAGCAGTACTTC | CASSEGQGIIYEQYF
- | TRBJ2-2 | - | TRBV2 | TGTGCCAGCAGTCAAGCGCCCGCCGGGGAGCTGTTTTTT | CASSQAPAGELFF
few | TRBJ2-3 | - | TRBV20-1 | TGCAGTGCTACCGGGACTCAAAATGTAACTTCCTCTAGCACAGATACGCAGTATTTT | CSATGTQNVTSSSTDTQYF
few | TRBJ1-2 | - | TRBV20-1 | TGCAGTGCTAGTGGCAGCAGGTCTAACTATGGCTACACCTTC | CSASGSRSNYGYTF
- | TRBJ2-2 | - | TRBV2 | TGTGCCAGCAGTGAATTCAGGAGTTTATCCTCCGGGGAGCTGTTTTTT | CASSEFRSLSSGELFF
- | TRBJ2-1 | - | TRBV11-2 | TGTGCCAGCAGCTTAGATCGCGACACTTACAATGGGCAGTTCTTC | CASSLDRDTYNGQFF
few | TRBJ1-1 | - | TRBV7-2 | TGTGCCAGCAGCTTAGCAGGCCAGGGTGGGTCGTCAGCTTTCTTT | CASSLAGQGGSSAFF
once | TRBJ1-2 | - | TRBV12-3/TRBV12-4 | TGTGCCAGCCATCTTGGGGGATATGGCTACACCTTC | CASHLGGYGYTF
few | TRBJ2-1 | TRBD2 | TRBV6-2/TRBV6-3 | TGTGCCAGCAGACCGACTAGCGGGAGAAGCTACAATGAGCAGTTCTTC | CASRPTSGRSYNEQFF
- | TRBJ1-4 | TRBD1 | TRBV20-1 | TGCAGTGTCAGGAAGGGGGCGGGGGAAAAACTGTTTTTT | CSVRKGAGEKLFF
few | TRBJ1-2 | - | TRBV12-3/TRBV12-4 | TGTGCCAGCAGTTTTGAGGGAATCGGCTATGGCTACACCTTC | CASSFEGIGYGYTF
many | TRBJ2-3 | - | TRBV6-6 | TGTGCCACCTCGGACCCCACAGATACGCAGTATTTT | CATSDPTDTQYF
few | TRBJ2-7 | TRBD2 | TRBV27 | TGTGCCAGCAGTAAGACCCCGAGCGGGAGCTACGAGCAGTACTTC | CASSKTPSGSYEQYF
- | TRBJ1-4 | - | TRBV7-2 | TGTGCCAGCAGCTTAGCCGCAGGAGTCGTGGGTGAAAAACTGTTTTTT | CASSLAAGVVGEKLFF
- | TRBJ1-2 | TRBD1 | TRBV7-9 | TGTGCCAGCAGCCCCGAACAGGGGGCGGGACCCTATGGCTACACCTTC | CASSPEQGAGPYGYTF
few | TRBJ2-1 | - | TRBV3-1 | TGTGCCAGCAGCCAAGAAGGAACAAAATACAATGAGCAGTTCTTC | CASSQEGTKYNEQFF